These T cell receptor beta chains were read from a single sample in a study of OX40 agonist ivuxolimab in advanced cancers. Assay: immunoSEQ multiplex PCR; the TCRdb copy retains only in-frame clones and omits some. This sample has 95,000 to 100,000 clones, with about 80% found just once. This specimen was CD4+ or CD8+ T cells sorted from blood, taken in a trial of the OX40 agonist ivuxolimab. The source is an adult with an advanced solid tumor such as melanoma, head and neck, liver or kidney cancer. CDR3s include the opening cysteine and the closing phenylalanine or tryptophan. A D gene is named only where the DNA matches it firmly. Clone size is given for some rows only: seen once, a few or many times, or a class if the clone is expanded.

D: .; size: .; V: TRBV18; J: TRBJ2-6; CDR3: CASSDLGANVLTF; DNA: TGTGCCAGCTCAGATTTGGGGGCCAACGTCCTGACTTTC
D: .; size: once; V: TRBV7-3; J: TRBJ2-2; CDR3: CASSDQPNTGELFF; DNA: TGTGCCAGCAGCGACCAACCGAACACCGGGGAGCTGTTTTTT
D: .; size: .; V: TRBV6-5; J: TRBJ2-4; CDR3: CASSWGTGAKNIQYF; DNA: TGTGCCAGCAGCTGGGGGACCGGAGCCAAAAACATTCAGTACTTC
D: .; size: .; V: TRBV11-2; J: TRBJ1-2; CDR3: CASSSSNGGYTF; DNA: TGTGCCAGCAGCTCAAGCAACGGAGGCTACACCTTC
D: TRBD2; size: .; V: TRBV7-2; J: TRBJ2-7; CDR3: CASSRRREWEQYF; DNA: TGTGCCAGCAGCCGACGGCGGGAGTGGGAGCAGTACTTC
D: TRBD2; size: .; V: TRBV19; J: TRBJ2-1; CDR3: CASSPPWGEGHNEQFF; DNA: TGTGCCAGTAGTCCCCCTTGGGGGGAGGGGCACAATGAGCAGTTCTTC
D: TRBD1; size: .; V: TRBV19; J: TRBJ2-3; CDR3: CASSIGTGPTDTQYF; DNA: TGTGCCAGTAGTATCGGGACAGGGCCCACAGATACGCAGTATTTT
D: TRBD1; size: .; V: TRBV28; J: TRBJ1-1; CDR3: CASSLWQGGTEAFF; DNA: TGTGCCAGCAGTTTATGGCAGGGGGGGACTGAAGCTTTCTTT
D: TRBD2; size: .; V: TRBV7-2; J: TRBJ2-5; CDR3: CASSSYAGLASRETQYF; DNA: TGTGCCAGCAGCTCATATGCGGGACTAGCGTCCCGGGAGACCCAGTACTTC
D: .; size: .; V: TRBV15; J: TRBJ1-1; CDR3: CATSSPLRGAKNTEAFF; DNA: TGTGCCACCAGCAGCCCACTGCGGGGGGCAAAGAACACTGAAGCTTTCTTT
D: .; size: once; V: TRBV18; J: TRBJ2-5; CDR3: CASSPPSGLGETQYF; DNA: TGTGCCAGCTCACCACCAAGCGGCCTAGGGGAGACCCAGTACTTC
D: .; size: .; V: TRBV5-1; J: TRBJ2-3; CDR3: CASSPHGDTQYF; DNA: TGCGCCAGCAGCCCCCATGGCGATACGCAGTATTTT
D: .; size: .; V: TRBV10-1; J: TRBJ2-1; CDR3: CASSESGFNNNEQFF; DNA: TGCGCCAGCAGTGAGTCGGGATTTAACAACAATGAGCAGTTCTTC
D: TRBD1; size: .; V: TRBV7-9; J: TRBJ1-2; CDR3: CASSFDRGLDGYTF; DNA: TGTGCCAGCAGCTTCGACAGGGGCCTGGATGGCTACACCTTC
D: .; size: .; V: TRBV11-2; J: TRBJ2-7; CDR3: CASSFKYEQYF; DNA: TGTGCCAGCAGCTTCAAGTACGAGCAGTACTTC
D: TRBD2; size: .; V: TRBV2; J: TRBJ2-5; CDR3: CASSRGLAGSTQYF; DNA: TGTGCCAGCAGCAGGGGACTAGCGGGAAGTACCCAGTACTTC
D: .; size: .; V: TRBV11-2; J: TRBJ1-6; CDR3: CASSLAAGGPSPLHF; DNA: TGTGCCAGCAGCTTAGCGGCGGGGGGACCTTCACCCCTCCACTTT
D: .; size: .; V: TRBV6-5; J: TRBJ1-1; CDR3: CASSYSSPLEAFF; DNA: TGTGCCAGCAGTTACTCCTCTCCCCTTGAAGCTTTCTTT
D: .; size: .; V: TRBV7-2; J: TRBJ1-2; CDR3: CASSLTGQANYGYTF; DNA: TGTGCCAGCAGCTTAACAGGGCAGGCTAACTATGGCTACACCTTC
D: .; size: .; V: TRBV19; J: TRBJ1-3; CDR3: CASSDPRGSSGNTIYF; DNA: TGTGCCAGTAGTGACCCGAGGGGTTCCTCTGGAAACACCATATATTTT
D: .; size: .; V: TRBV4-1; J: TRBJ1-2; CDR3: CASSLTRFRSGMFNYGYTF; DNA: TGCGCCAGCAGCCTCACCCGTTTCCGCAGCGGCATGTTTAACTATGGCTACACCTTC
D: .; size: .; V: TRBV19; J: TRBJ1-6; CDR3: CASSIYRDDSPLHF; DNA: TGTGCCAGTAGTATCTACAGGGACGATTCACCCCTCCACTTT
D: .; size: .; V: TRBV28; J: TRBJ1-4; CDR3: CASSPHGGEKLFF; DNA: TGTGCCAGCAGTCCACACGGGGGGGAAAAACTGTTTTTT
D: TRBD1; size: .; V: TRBV25-1; J: TRBJ2-7; CDR3: CASSESPGQKQCF; DNA: TGTGCCAGCAGTGAATCCCCGGGACAGAAACAGTGCTTC
D: TRBD2; size: .; V: TRBV4-3; J: TRBJ2-2; CDR3: CASSANGGRNTGELFF; DNA: TGCGCCAGCAGCGCCAATGGCGGGAGGAACACCGGGGAGCTGTTTTTT
D: .; size: .; V: TRBV18; J: TRBJ1-5; CDR3: CASSPLDSNQPQHF; DNA: TGTGCCAGCTCACCACTAGATAGCAATCAGCCCCAGCATTTT
D: TRBD1; size: .; V: TRBV19; J: TRBJ1-2; CDR3: CASSTPLQGADYGYTF; DNA: TGTGCCAGTAGTACCCCCCTACAGGGGGCTGACTATGGCTACACCTTC
D: .; size: .; V: TRBV6-6; J: TRBJ1-1; CDR3: CASSYKGTGNTEAFF; DNA: TGTGCCAGCAGTTACAAGGGAACGGGGAACACTGAAGCTTTCTTT
D: TRBD2; size: .; V: TRBV7-3; J: TRBJ2-5; CDR3: CASSPGGGRETQYF; DNA: TGTGCCAGCAGCCCTGGGGGGGGTCGGGAGACCCAGTACTTC
D: .; size: once; V: TRBV29-1; J: TRBJ2-3; CDR3: CSVEPSTDTQYF; DNA: TGCAGCGTTGAACCCTCGACCGATACGCAGTATTTT
D: TRBD1; size: .; V: TRBV15; J: TRBJ2-7; CDR3: CATSRGSDRGWGEQYF; DNA: TGTGCCACCAGCAGAGGGTCGGACAGGGGTTGGGGCGAGCAGTACTTC
D: .; size: .; V: TRBV29-1; J: TRBJ2-4; CDR3: CSVDSGDIQYF; DNA: TGCAGCGTGGACAGTGGGGACATTCAGTACTTC
D: .; size: .; V: TRBV11-3; J: TRBJ2-3; CDR3: CASSLDPDTQYF; DNA: TGTGCCAGCAGCTTAGATCCAGATACGCAGTATTTT
D: .; size: .; V: TRBV7-8; J: TRBJ2-7; CDR3: CASSLDRARSYEQYF; DNA: TGTGCCAGCAGCTTAGATAGGGCCCGTTCCTACGAGCAGTACTTC
D: .; size: once; V: TRBV7-6; J: TRBJ2-2; CDR3: CASSGTLHRELFF; DNA: TGTGCCAGCAGCGGGACTCTCCACCGGGAGCTGTTTTTT
D: .; size: .; V: TRBV20-1; J: TRBJ1-1; CDR3: CSARVNTEAFF; DNA: TGCAGTGCTAGGGTGAACACTGAAGCTTTCTTT
D: .; size: .; V: TRBV6-5; J: TRBJ1-6; CDR3: CASSPLGARNSPLHF; DNA: TGTGCCAGCAGCCCCTTAGGGGCTCGAAATTCACCCCTCCACTTT
D: .; size: .; V: TRBV28; J: TRBJ2-3; CDR3: CASSPLHDRGRYTQYF; DNA: TGTGCCAGCAGTCCTCTCCACGACCGTGGGAGGTATACGCAGTATTTT
D: TRBD2; size: .; V: TRBV29-1; J: TRBJ2-7; CDR3: CVVGGGGYEQYF; DNA: TGCGTCGTTGGGGGGGGAGGCTACGAGCAGTACTTC
D: .; size: few; V: TRBV7-2; J: TRBJ2-1; CDR3: CASSSRAANAGGEQFF; DNA: TGTGCCAGCAGCTCGAGGGCAGCCAACGCAGGTGGTGAGCAGTTCTTC
D: TRBD1; size: once; V: TRBV7-2; J: TRBJ2-2; CDR3: CASSTRDSAPNTGELFF; DNA: TGTGCCAGCAGCACCCGGGACAGCGCTCCGAACACCGGGGAGCTGTTTTTT
D: TRBD1; size: once; V: TRBV5-1; J: TRBJ2-5; CDR3: CASSSGTAGGETQYF; DNA: TGCGCCAGCAGCTCCGGGACAGCCGGAGGCGAGACCCAGTACTTC
D: .; size: once; V: TRBV4-3; J: TRBJ1-2; CDR3: CASSQVLRVNYGYTF; DNA: TGCGCCAGCAGCCAAGTTCTAAGAGTTAACTATGGCTACACCTTC
D: .; size: .; V: TRBV7-9; J: TRBJ2-5; CDR3: CASSFPNPGETQYF; DNA: TGTGCCAGCAGCTTCCCAAACCCGGGGGAGACCCAGTACTTC